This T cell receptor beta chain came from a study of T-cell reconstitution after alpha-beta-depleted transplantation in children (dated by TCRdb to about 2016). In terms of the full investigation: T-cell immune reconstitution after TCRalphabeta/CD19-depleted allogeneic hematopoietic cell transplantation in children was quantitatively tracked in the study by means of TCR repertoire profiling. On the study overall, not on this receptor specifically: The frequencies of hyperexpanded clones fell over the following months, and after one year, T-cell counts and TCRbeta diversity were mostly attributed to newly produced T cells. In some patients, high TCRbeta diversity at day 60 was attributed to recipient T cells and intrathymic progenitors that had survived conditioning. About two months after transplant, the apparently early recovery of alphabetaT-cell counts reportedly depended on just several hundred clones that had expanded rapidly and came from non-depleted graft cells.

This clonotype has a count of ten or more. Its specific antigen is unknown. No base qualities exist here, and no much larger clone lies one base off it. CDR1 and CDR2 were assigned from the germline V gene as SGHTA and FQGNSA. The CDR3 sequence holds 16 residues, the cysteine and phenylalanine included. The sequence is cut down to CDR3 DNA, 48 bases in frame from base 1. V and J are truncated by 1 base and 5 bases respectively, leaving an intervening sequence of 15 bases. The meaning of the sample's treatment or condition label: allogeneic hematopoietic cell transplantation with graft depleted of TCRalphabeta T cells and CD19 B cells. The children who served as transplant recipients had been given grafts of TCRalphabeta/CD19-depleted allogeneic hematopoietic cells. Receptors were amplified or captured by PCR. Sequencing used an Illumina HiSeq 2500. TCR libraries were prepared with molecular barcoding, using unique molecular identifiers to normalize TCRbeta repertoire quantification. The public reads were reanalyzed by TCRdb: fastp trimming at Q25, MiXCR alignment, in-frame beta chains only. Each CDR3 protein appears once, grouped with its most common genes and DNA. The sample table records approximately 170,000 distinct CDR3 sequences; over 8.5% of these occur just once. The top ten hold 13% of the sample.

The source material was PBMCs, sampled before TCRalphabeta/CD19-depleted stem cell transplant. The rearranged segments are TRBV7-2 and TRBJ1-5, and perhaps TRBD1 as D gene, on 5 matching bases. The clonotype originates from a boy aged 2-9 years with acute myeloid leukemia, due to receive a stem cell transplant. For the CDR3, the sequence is CASSLVYDSGYQPQHF. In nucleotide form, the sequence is TGTGCCAGCAGCTTAGTTTATGACAGTGGCTATCAGCCCCAGCATTTT.